Below, one T cell receptor beta chain is given with its context. Its antigen has not been determined. No much larger clonotype is one base removed from it; base qualities were not supplied. Ficoll-Paque density gradient centrifugation was the method used to isolate PBMCs. The data derive from a study of T-cell memory formation after mild COVID-19 (dated by TCRdb to the early 2020s). In terms of the full investigation: Most TCR sequence clusters were specific to one of the two donors. In a couple of donors, T-cell clones that expanded and contracted after mild COVID-19 were followed by sequencing TCRalpha and TCRbeta repertoires longitudinally. The cohort comprised two young, previously healthy adult volunteers, one female and one male.

The sequencer was an Illumina NovaSeq 6000. TCRalpha and TCRbeta cDNA libraries were built by 5'RACE with constant-segment primers, adding sample barcodes and unique molecular identifiers. Trizol reagent was used to extract RNA from every sample. The libraries were amplified in two PCR steps, and the second step added a second sample barcode and Illumina TruSeq adapters. The libraries were sequenced on an Illumina NovaSeq using 2 x 150 bp paired-end reads. In the source study's methods: Demultiplexing of reads and collapsing into UMI-guided consensus sequences were performed with migec v1.2.7. With mixcr v2.1.11, UMI consensuses were aligned to TRA and TRB V and J templates and assembled into clonotypes. Clonotypes were classified as expanded or contracted when called significant by both edgeR and NoisET, with noise models trained on biological replicates. For edgeR calls, the thresholds were a false discovery rate-adjusted p below 0.01 and a log2 fold-change of 1. PCA with hierarchical clustering of max-normalized trajectories of the 1000 most abundant clonotypes was used as exploratory dynamics analysis. Separately sequenced CD4+ and CD8+ repertoires were used to assign the CD4 or CD8 phenotype of responding clones. TCRdb cleaned the public reads at Q25 with fastp, built clones with MiXCR and kept in-frame beta chains. For every CDR3 protein sequence, its rows merge into one entry that carries the most common genes and DNA. Here the V and J calls rest on TCRdb's processing, not on the authors' analysis. The table for this sample lists hundreds of thousands of distinct CDR3 sequences; roughly 18% of them were counted only once. Around a fifth of the sample is in the top ten clones.

CDR1 SEHNR and CDR2 FQNEAQ were looked up in the germline V gene (reference sequence). The CDR3, from cysteine to phenylalanine, totals 15 residues. Of all the DNA, just the CDR3 is kept, 45 bases in frame from base 1. The V and J ends are trimmed by 5 bases and 0 bases, leaving 11 bases between them. Here is what the overall study found, with its caveats: Only a couple of mild cases were covered in the study, and larger cohorts including severe cases with pre-infection samples were considered necessary. Contracting CD4+ clones were located mainly in the CM and EM memory subsets, whereas CD8+ clones were found to be enriched in EMRA. Whether the second-wave clones peaking on day 37 were SARS-CoV-2 specific was not confirmed. The detection of some responding clones in pre-infection memory suggests that pre-existing cross-reactive memory T cells joined the SARS-CoV-2 response. Clones that contracted from day 15 to 85 showed balanced CD4/CD8 phenotypes, whereas a second wave of clones that expanded from day 15 to 37 leaned towards CD4+.

Input material: PBMCs or a T cell subset sorted from them (not recorded which). The rearrangement combines TRBV7-9 with TRBJ1-3; the D gene is unclear. This TCR derives from a man between 18 and 35 years old who had mild COVID-19 (a few samples of this study predate the infection). The sample titles of this study are shuffled in the database, so cell type and time point are left out; the donor was told from shared clones. The DNA sequence is given as TGTGCCAGCAGCCTGGGGTTTCCCTCTGGAAACACCATATATTTT. This sequence encodes CASSLGFPSGNTIYF.